This T cell receptor beta chain comes out of a study of OX40 agonist ivuxolimab in advanced cancers. General study points: Partial responders dosed at 0.1-3.0 mg/kg displayed clonal expansion ranking among the lowest.

Here immunoSEQ multiplex PCR was the method, and the copy in TCRdb shows in-frame clones only, minus some. The sample has about 83,000 clones, roughly 93% seen once; the top ten hold 0.6% to 0.75%. Worth noting for this clone: Antigen: not known.

Germline V gene sequence: CDR1 SGHTA, CDR2 FQGNSA. This CDR3 contains 19 residues. Trimming shortened V by 5 bases and J by 0 bases, and 20 bases separated the two germline ends. Material: CD4+ or CD8+ T cells sorted from blood, obtained in a trial of the OX40 agonist ivuxolimab. The receptor was isolated from an adult with an advanced solid tumor such as melanoma, head and neck, liver or kidney cancer. The V gene is TRBV7-2, the J gene TRBJ1-6; maybe TRBD1 (6 bases). CDR3 protein: CASSGGRGGFSSYNSPLHF. CDR3 coding DNA: TGTGCCAGCAGCGGAGGACGAGGGGGATTCAGCTCCTATAATTCACCCCTCCACTTT. Filled out from reference TRBV7-2 and TRBJ1-6, the complete variable domain reads GAGVSQSPSNKVTEKGKDVELRCDPISGHTALYWYRQSLGQGLEFLIYFQGNSAPDKSGLPSDRFSAERTGGSVSTLTIQRTQQEDSAVYLCASSGGRGGFSSYNSPLHFGNGTRLTVT.